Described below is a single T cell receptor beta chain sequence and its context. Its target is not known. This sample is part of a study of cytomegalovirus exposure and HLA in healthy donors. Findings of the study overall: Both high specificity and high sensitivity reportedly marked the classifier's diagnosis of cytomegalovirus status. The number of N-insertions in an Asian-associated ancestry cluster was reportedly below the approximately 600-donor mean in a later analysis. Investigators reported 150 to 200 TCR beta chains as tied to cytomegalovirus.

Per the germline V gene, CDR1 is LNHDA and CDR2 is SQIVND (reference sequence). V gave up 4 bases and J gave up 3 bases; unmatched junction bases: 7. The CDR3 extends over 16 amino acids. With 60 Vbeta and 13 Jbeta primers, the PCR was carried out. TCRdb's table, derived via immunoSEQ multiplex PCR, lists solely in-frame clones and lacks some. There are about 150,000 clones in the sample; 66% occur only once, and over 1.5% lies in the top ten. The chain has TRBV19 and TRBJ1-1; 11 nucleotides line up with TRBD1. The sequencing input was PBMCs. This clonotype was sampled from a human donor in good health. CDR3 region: CASSTGQGAWDTEAFF. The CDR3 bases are TGTGCCAGTAGTACCGGACAGGGGGCGTGGGACACTGAAGCTTTCTTT. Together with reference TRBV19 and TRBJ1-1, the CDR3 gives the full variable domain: DGGITQSPKYLFRKEGQNVTLSCEQNLNHDAMYWYRQDPGQGLRLIYYSQIVNDFQKGDIAEGYSVSREKKESFPLTVTSAQKNPTAFYLCASSTGQGAWDTEAFFGQGTRLTVV.